The clone carrying this T cell receptor beta chain was seen only once. This record belongs to a study of blood T cell repertoires in COVID-19. Assay: immunoSEQ multiplex PCR; the TCRdb copy retains only in-frame clones and omits some. The sample shows 350,000 to 450,000 clones, roughly 84% of them seen only once. Material: PBMCs or T cells enriched from blood (not recorded which). The TCR was taken from a woman between 18 and 29 years old who had been exposed to COVID-19.

In DNA form, the CDR3 reads TGTGCCAGTAGTATGTGGACTAGCGGGGGGTTCAATGAGCAGTTCTTC. This translates into CASSMWTSGGFNEQFF. The chain couples TRBV19 to TRBJ2-1; 14 bases fit TRBD2. The CDR3 is made up of 16 amino acids. Germline lookup yields CDR1 LNHDA and CDR2 SQIVND (reference sequence). The J segment lost 6 bases and the V segment lost 3 bases, leaving 4 bases of the junction unmatched.